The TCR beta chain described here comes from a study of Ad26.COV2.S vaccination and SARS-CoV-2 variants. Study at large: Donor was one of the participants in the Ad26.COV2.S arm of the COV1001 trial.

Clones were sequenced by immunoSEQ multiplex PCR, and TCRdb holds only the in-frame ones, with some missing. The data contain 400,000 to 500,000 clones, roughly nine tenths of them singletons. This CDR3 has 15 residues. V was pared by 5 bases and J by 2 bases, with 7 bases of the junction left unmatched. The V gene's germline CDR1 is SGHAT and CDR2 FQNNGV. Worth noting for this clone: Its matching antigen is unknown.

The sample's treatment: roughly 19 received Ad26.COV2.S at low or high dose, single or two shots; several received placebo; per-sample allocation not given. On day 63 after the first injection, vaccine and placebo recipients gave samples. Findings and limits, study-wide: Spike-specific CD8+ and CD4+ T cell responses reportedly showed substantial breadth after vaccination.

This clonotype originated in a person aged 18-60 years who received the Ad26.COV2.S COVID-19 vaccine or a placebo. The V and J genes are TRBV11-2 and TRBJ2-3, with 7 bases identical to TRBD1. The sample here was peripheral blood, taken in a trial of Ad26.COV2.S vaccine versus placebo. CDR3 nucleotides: TGTGCCAGCAGCAAACGGACAGGCACCACAGATACGCAGTATTTT. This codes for CASSKRTGTTDTQYF. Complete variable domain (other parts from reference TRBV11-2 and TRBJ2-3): EAGVAQSPRYKIIEKRQSVAFWCNPISGHATLYWYQQILGQGPKLLIQFQNNGVVDDSQLPKDRFSAERLKGVDSTLKIQPAKLEDSAVYLCASSKRTGTTDTQYFGPGTRLTVL.